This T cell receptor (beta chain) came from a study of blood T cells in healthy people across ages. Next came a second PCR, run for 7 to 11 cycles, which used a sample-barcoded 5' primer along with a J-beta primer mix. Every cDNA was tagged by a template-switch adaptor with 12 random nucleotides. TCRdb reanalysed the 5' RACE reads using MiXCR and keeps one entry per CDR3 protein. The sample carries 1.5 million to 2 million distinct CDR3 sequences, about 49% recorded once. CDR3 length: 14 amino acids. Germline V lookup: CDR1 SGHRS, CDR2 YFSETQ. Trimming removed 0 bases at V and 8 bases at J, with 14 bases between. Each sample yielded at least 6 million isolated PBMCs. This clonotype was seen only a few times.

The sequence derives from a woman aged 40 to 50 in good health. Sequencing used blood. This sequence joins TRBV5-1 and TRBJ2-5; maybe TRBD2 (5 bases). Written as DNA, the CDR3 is TGCGCCAGCAGCTTGGTGGACTTCAAGAGTACCCAGTACTTC. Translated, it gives CASSLVDFKSTQYF.